This T cell receptor beta chain was retrieved from a study of T cells after yellow fever vaccination. Study context: In the case of low-cell-number fractions, SMART-Seq v4 Ultra Low Input was used for preparation.

As for this clonotype: Its antigen is undetermined.

Study results and limitations: CD4 and CD8 compartments shared a small share of clonotypes. A large majority of primary-vaccination clones showed up again after the booster (about 97% CD4, 88% CD8).

V gave up 5 bases and J gave up 3 bases, with 19 bases separating them. CDR1 is SEHNR and CDR2 is FQNEAQ in the germline V gene (reference sequence). The CDR3 has 16 amino acids. Conversion of TCR transcripts into cDNA relied on 5'RACE template switching, which added a universal primer site and UMIs. TCRdb reanalysed the 5' RACE reads using MiXCR and keeps one entry per CDR3 protein. The sample includes approximately 150,000 distinct CDR3 sequences, approximately 10% of them seen just once. The sample here was CD8+ T cells sorted from PBMCs, taken 45 days after the yellow fever booster vaccination. The clonotype was recovered from a man aged 18-30 years who received the YFV17D yellow fever vaccine. V is TRBV7-9 and J is TRBJ1-1, with D possibly TRBD1 on 5 matching bases. The CDR3 nucleotides are TGTGCCAGCAGCGGAGCGGATGGGGCTGGTCACACTGAAGCTTTCTTT. Amino acids: CASSGADGAGHTEAFF.